Sequencing of this T cell receptor beta chain was carried out in a study of T-cell reconstitution after alpha-beta-depleted transplantation in children. Study-wide results and caveats: By about two months after transplant, alpha-beta T cells reportedly arose from several hundred graft clones that had expanded. Among T cells one year after transplant, newly produced cells accounted for most counts and diversity.

It was with unique molecular identifiers that the TCRbeta library was prepared. TCRdb analysed the PCR reads with MiXCR anew, one entry per CDR3 protein. The sample yields hundreds of thousands of distinct CDR3 sequences, less than 15% seen once. This clonotype was found a few times. Its matching antigen is unknown. The CDR3 totals 14 residues. Germline CDR1 reads SGDLS; CDR2 reads YYNGEE. V lost 0 bases and J lost 10, with 14 bases in between. This chain uses TRBV9 with TRBJ2-1; D perhaps matches TRBD2 (6 bases). This TCR was recovered from a girl between 2 and 10 years old with congenital amegakaryocytic thrombocytopenia, due to receive a stem cell transplant. The sequencing here drew on PBMCs, taken before TCRalphabeta/CD19-depleted stem cell transplant. DNA for the CDR3: TGTGCCAGCAGCGTAGGCCCGGGGGTGCGGGAGCAGTTCTTC. Its translation: CASSVGPGVREQFF.